This TCR beta chain was sequenced during a study of PD-1 blockade in classical Hodgkin lymphoma. General study results and limits: Although disease activity or prior therapy may be involved, causes of the repertoire differences remain undefined. Excluded were patients who started nivolumab under 1 year after ASCT, a group that had lower diversity. Before treatment, complete responders showed about the same diversity as newly diagnosed patients. Newly diagnosed patients reportedly trailed healthy donors in baseline TCR diversity.

Using immunoSEQ multiplex PCR, the repertoire was profiled, and TCRdb retains in-frame clones only, with some absent. This table has tens of thousands of clones, roughly two thirds appearing once. The CDR3 runs 13 residues. In germline, CDR1 is MDHEN, CDR2 SYDVKM. V was cut by 7 bases and J by 4 bases, with 12 bases left in between. With regard to this clone: Antigen unknown.

With no exception, relapse followed autologous stem cell transplantation in all patients, and brentuximab vedotin exposure varied. The sequence was obtained from a human donor with classical Hodgkin lymphoma. The V call is TRBV28, the J call TRBJ2-3; D may be TRBD1 or TRBD2 (5 bases each). The source material was peripheral blood mononuclear cells (PBMCs), sampled before the second cycle of nivolumab. CDR3 nucleotide sequence: TGTGCCAGCACCCCCGGGACGCCAGATACGCAGTATTTT. It codes for CASTPGTPDTQYF.